This T cell receptor beta chain was observed in a study of molecular identifiers for immune sequencing clone quantification. Trimming cost V 1 base and J 1 base; bases outside gene matches: 9. Germline V gene lookup returns CDR1 SGHDN and CDR2 FVKESK. This CDR3 has 17 residues. Naive CD8 T cells were FACS-sorted by CD8+CD4-CCR7+CD45RA+ markers. TCRdb itself ran the PCR reads through MiXCR, one entry per CDR3 protein. In the table there are some 680,000 distinct CDR3 sequences, 25% of which are singletons. The sequence was collected from a human donor in good health. Some libraries in this study had Jurkat cell RNA spiked in. V usage is TRBV14 and J usage is TRBJ2-5; 7 positions agree with TRBD1. Specimen: naive CD8+ T cells from blood, with Jurkat cell RNA spiked in. Subset given: FACS-sorted CD8+CD4-CCR7+CD45RA+ naive T cells. DNA of the CDR3: TGTGCCAGCAGCCAAGTCGAAGGGGGCGCGGGCCAAGAGACCCAGTACTTC. Its protein product is CASSQVEGGAGQETQYF.